The present T cell receptor (beta chain) was sequenced within a study of blood T cell repertoires in COVID-19. Germline V gene lookup returns CDR1 MDHEN and CDR2 SYDVKM. There are 15 residues in the CDR3. Trimming removed 5 bases from V and 3 bases from J, with 14 bases in between. In the original processing: The authors estimated nucleated cell counts from reference gene primer amplification. Clones were sequenced by immunoSEQ multiplex PCR, and TCRdb holds only the in-frame ones, with some missing. V and J calls and clone size come straight from that table; D and trimming were deduced from the DNA. The sample contains some 300,000 clones, over 80% of which appear only once.

The chain joins TRBV28 to TRBJ1-5; possible D gene TRBD1, 6 bases. The sequence derives from a woman in her forties or fifties with active or convalescent COVID-19. The sequencing input was peripheral blood. The CDR3: CASSGGAGFNQPQHF. DNA of the CDR3: TGTGCCAGCAGTGGGGGGGCAGGGTTCAATCAGCCCCAGCATTTT.